This is a list of T cell receptor beta chains from one sample in a study of T cells after yellow fever vaccination. TCRdb analysed the 5' RACE reads with MiXCR anew, one entry per CDR3 protein. The sample has 510,000 or so distinct CDR3 sequences; 15% to 20% are singletons. The sample consisted of PBMCs, taken 15 days after the yellow fever booster vaccination. The receptors were gathered from a young man who received the YFV17D yellow fever vaccine. Both conserved end residues are part of each CDR3. The D gene is left open where the match is weak. The size of a clone is reported for some rows only, either as once, few or many, or as a class for expanded clones.

v_call: TRBV5-1; j_call: TRBJ2-5; d_call: .; clone_size: .; cdr3_nt: TGCGCCAGCAGCTTGACAGCCGCCCAAGAGACCCAGTACTTC; cdr3_aa: CASSLTAAQETQYF
v_call: TRBV5-1; j_call: TRBJ2-6; d_call: TRBD2; clone_size: few; cdr3_nt: TGCGCCAGCAGCTTACTAGCGGCGAGCTCTGGGGCCAACGTCCTGACTTTC; cdr3_aa: CASSLLAASSGANVLTF
v_call: TRBV15; j_call: TRBJ2-2; d_call: .; clone_size: few; cdr3_nt: TGTGCCACCAGCAGAGAAGCTGTAACCGGGGAGCTGTTTTTT; cdr3_aa: CATSREAVTGELFF
v_call: TRBV29-1; j_call: TRBJ2-1; d_call: .; clone_size: .; cdr3_nt: TGCAGCGTTGAAGATAGACGGGAGTCGTACAATGAGCAGTTCTTC; cdr3_aa: CSVEDRRESYNEQFF
v_call: TRBV3-1; j_call: TRBJ2-7; d_call: .; clone_size: few; cdr3_nt: TGTGCCAGCAGCCAAGTGTCCCGGGCCGAGCAGTACTTC; cdr3_aa: CASSQVSRAEQYF
v_call: TRBV6-1; j_call: TRBJ2-5; d_call: TRBD2; clone_size: .; cdr3_nt: TGTGCCAGCAGTAGACTAGCGCAGAGGGAGACCCAGTACTTC; cdr3_aa: CASSRLAQRETQYF
v_call: TRBV4-3; j_call: TRBJ2-7; d_call: .; clone_size: .; cdr3_nt: TGCGCCAGCAGCCAAGAGAGACAGGGAGGTAACGAGCAGTACTTC; cdr3_aa: CASSQERQGGNEQYF
v_call: TRBV6-1; j_call: TRBJ2-7; d_call: .; clone_size: .; cdr3_nt: TGTGCCACCCACCCCCTTCTAGGAACCTACGAGCAGTACTTC; cdr3_aa: CATHPLLGTYEQYF
v_call: TRBV5-6; j_call: TRBJ2-7; d_call: TRBD2; clone_size: few; cdr3_nt: TGTGCCAGCAGCCGGGACTACGGTACCTACGAGCAGTACTTC; cdr3_aa: CASSRDYGTYEQYF
v_call: TRBV9; j_call: TRBJ2-1; d_call: TRBD2; clone_size: .; cdr3_nt: TGTGCCAGCAGCGCGAGCGGGAGGGTCTACAATGAGCAGTTCTTC; cdr3_aa: CASSASGRVYNEQFF
v_call: TRBV5-4; j_call: TRBJ2-7; d_call: TRBD1; clone_size: .; cdr3_nt: TGTGCCAGCAGATCCGGGACAGACCCCTACGAGCAGTACTTC; cdr3_aa: CASRSGTDPYEQYF
v_call: TRBV7-8; j_call: TRBJ2-7; d_call: TRBD1; clone_size: few; cdr3_nt: TGTGCCAGCAGCTATGAGTCCGGGACAGGGAACTACGAGCAGTACTTC; cdr3_aa: CASSYESGTGNYEQYF
v_call: TRBV30; j_call: TRBJ1-1; d_call: .; clone_size: .; cdr3_nt: TGTGCCTGGGGGGGGCGAGGGGCTACAGTAACAAAAGAAGCTTTCTTT; cdr3_aa: CAWGGRGATVTKEAFF
v_call: TRBV29-1; j_call: TRBJ1-5; d_call: .; clone_size: few; cdr3_nt: TGCAGCGTTACCTCAGAACCTGGCAATCAGCCCCAGCATTTT; cdr3_aa: CSVTSEPGNQPQHF
v_call: TRBV19; j_call: TRBJ2-7; d_call: TRBD2; clone_size: few; cdr3_nt: TGTGCCAGTAGTACCCTCGGGACTAGCGACTCCTACGAGCAGTACTTC; cdr3_aa: CASSTLGTSDSYEQYF
v_call: TRBV24-1; j_call: TRBJ2-1; d_call: .; clone_size: few; cdr3_nt: TGTGCCACCAGTGATTTAGGGGTGGGGTCCTACAATGAGCAGTTCTTC; cdr3_aa: CATSDLGVGSYNEQFF
v_call: TRBV9; j_call: TRBJ2-5; d_call: .; clone_size: many; cdr3_nt: TGTGCCAGCAGCGTAGGCGGTCAAGAGACCCAGTACTTC; cdr3_aa: CASSVGGQETQYF
v_call: TRBV7-2; j_call: TRBJ2-2; d_call: TRBD2; clone_size: few; cdr3_nt: TGTGCCAGCAGCTTAGGGGGACTAGCGAACACCGGGGAGCTGTTTTTT; cdr3_aa: CASSLGGLANTGELFF
v_call: TRBV5-1; j_call: TRBJ1-1; d_call: .; clone_size: few; cdr3_nt: TGCGCCAGCAGCTTCGGGAAGTCGCTCGACACTGAAGCTTTCTTT; cdr3_aa: CASSFGKSLDTEAFF
v_call: TRBV12-3/TRBV12-4; j_call: TRBJ2-1; d_call: .; clone_size: few; cdr3_nt: TGTGCCAGCGAAGGGAATGAGCAGTTCTTC; cdr3_aa: CASEGNEQFF
v_call: TRBV6-1; j_call: TRBJ2-1; d_call: TRBD1; clone_size: few; cdr3_nt: TGTGCCAGCAGTGAAATAGGGCAGGGGGCCTACAATGAGCAGTTCTTC; cdr3_aa: CASSEIGQGAYNEQFF
v_call: TRBV20-1; j_call: TRBJ2-5; d_call: TRBD2; clone_size: few; cdr3_nt: TGCAGTGCTAGAGGATGGGCAGCGGGAGGGCCTTCTTCGGAGACCCAGTACTTC; cdr3_aa: CSARGWAAGGPSSETQYF
v_call: TRBV28; j_call: TRBJ2-7; d_call: TRBD2; clone_size: few; cdr3_nt: TGTGCCAGCACCCCAGGACTAGCGGGATACGAGCAGTACTTC; cdr3_aa: CASTPGLAGYEQYF
v_call: TRBV7-2; j_call: TRBJ2-7; d_call: TRBD2; clone_size: few; cdr3_nt: TGTGCCAGCAGCTTATGGGAGACTAGCGGAGAATACGAGCAGTACTTC; cdr3_aa: CASSLWETSGEYEQYF
v_call: TRBV5-1; j_call: TRBJ1-3; d_call: .; clone_size: few; cdr3_nt: TGCGCCAGCAGCTCTCGAGGGACCACTGGAAACACCATATATTTT; cdr3_aa: CASSSRGTTGNTIYF
v_call: TRBV18; j_call: TRBJ1-5; d_call: .; clone_size: .; cdr3_nt: TGTGCCAGCTCACCTTCCAGCGATAGCAATCAGCCCCAGCATTTT; cdr3_aa: CASSPSSDSNQPQHF
v_call: TRBV19; j_call: TRBJ2-2; d_call: TRBD2; clone_size: .; cdr3_nt: TGTGCCAGTATAGGGACTAGCGGTTTTAACACCGGGGAGCTGTTTTTT; cdr3_aa: CASIGTSGFNTGELFF
v_call: TRBV7-2; j_call: TRBJ1-5; d_call: .; clone_size: .; cdr3_nt: TGTGCCAGCAGCAAATCAGGGGTCAATCAGCCCCAGCATTTT; cdr3_aa: CASSKSGVNQPQHF
v_call: TRBV7-9; j_call: TRBJ2-1; d_call: .; clone_size: few; cdr3_nt: TGTGCCAGCAGTCTGACTGGGACCCTATCCTACAATGAGCAGTTCTTC; cdr3_aa: CASSLTGTLSYNEQFF
v_call: TRBV10-2; j_call: TRBJ1-1; d_call: .; clone_size: many; cdr3_nt: TGCGCCAGCAGGGTTCAGGGGCAGAACACTGAAGCTTTCTTT; cdr3_aa: CASRVQGQNTEAFF
v_call: TRBV20-1; j_call: TRBJ2-5; d_call: .; clone_size: .; cdr3_nt: TGCAGTGCTCCTTTGGGGAGTGTGCAAGAGACCCAGTACTTC; cdr3_aa: CSAPLGSVQETQYF
v_call: TRBV6-2/TRBV6-3; j_call: TRBJ2-2; d_call: TRBD2; clone_size: few; cdr3_nt: TGTGCCAGCAGATCTAGCGGGAGTGTAAGCGGGGAGCTGTTTTTT; cdr3_aa: CASRSSGSVSGELFF
v_call: TRBV5-1; j_call: TRBJ2-1; d_call: TRBD2; clone_size: .; cdr3_nt: TGCGCCAGCAGCGCGGGGACTAGCGGGAGGGCCTACAATGAGCAGTTCTTC; cdr3_aa: CASSAGTSGRAYNEQFF
v_call: TRBV29-1; j_call: TRBJ2-5; d_call: TRBD2; clone_size: few; cdr3_nt: TGCAGCGTCCGGACTAGCGGCGAAGAGACCCAGTACTTC; cdr3_aa: CSVRTSGEETQYF
v_call: TRBV10-3; j_call: TRBJ2-7; d_call: .; clone_size: few; cdr3_nt: TGTGCCATTGAAGCGACAGGAACCTACGAGCAGTACTTC; cdr3_aa: CAIEATGTYEQYF
v_call: TRBV7-9; j_call: TRBJ2-5; d_call: TRBD1; clone_size: few; cdr3_nt: TGTGCCAGCAGCTTACCAGGGGGCGTGGAGACCCAGTACTTC; cdr3_aa: CASSLPGGVETQYF
v_call: TRBV29-1; j_call: TRBJ2-1; d_call: .; clone_size: few; cdr3_nt: TGCAGCGTTCAGGGAGGAAGCGGAGACTACAATGAGCAGTTCTTC; cdr3_aa: CSVQGGSGDYNEQFF
v_call: TRBV7-9; j_call: TRBJ2-7; d_call: .; clone_size: few; cdr3_nt: TGTGCCAGCAGCTTCCGGCTCTCGCTCCACGAGCAGTACTTC; cdr3_aa: CASSFRLSLHEQYF
v_call: TRBV7-2; j_call: TRBJ2-5; d_call: TRBD2; clone_size: .; cdr3_nt: TGTGCCAGCCACCCGGGAGGGAGGGAGACCCAGTACTTC; cdr3_aa: CASHPGGRETQYF
v_call: TRBV29-1; j_call: TRBJ1-2; d_call: TRBD1; clone_size: .; cdr3_nt: TGCAGCGTATCACAGGGGGACTATGGCTACACCTTC; cdr3_aa: CSVSQGDYGYTF